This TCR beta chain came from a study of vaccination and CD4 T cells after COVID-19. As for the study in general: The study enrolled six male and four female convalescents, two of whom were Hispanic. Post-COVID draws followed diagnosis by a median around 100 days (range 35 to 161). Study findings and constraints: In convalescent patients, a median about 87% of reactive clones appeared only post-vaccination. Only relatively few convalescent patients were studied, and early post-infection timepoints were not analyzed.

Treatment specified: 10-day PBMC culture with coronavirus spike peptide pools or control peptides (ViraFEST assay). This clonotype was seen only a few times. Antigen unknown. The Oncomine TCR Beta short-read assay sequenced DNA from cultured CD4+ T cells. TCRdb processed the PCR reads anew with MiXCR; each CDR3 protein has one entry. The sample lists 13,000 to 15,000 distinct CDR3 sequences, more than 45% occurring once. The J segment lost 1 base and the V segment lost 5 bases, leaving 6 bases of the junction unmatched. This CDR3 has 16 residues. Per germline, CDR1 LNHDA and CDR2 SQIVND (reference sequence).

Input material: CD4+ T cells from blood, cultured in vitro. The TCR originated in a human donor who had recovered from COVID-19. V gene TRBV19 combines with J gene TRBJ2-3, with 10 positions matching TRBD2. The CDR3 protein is CASSPLAGEGTDTQYF. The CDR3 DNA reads TGTGCCAGTAGTCCTCTAGCGGGAGAGGGCACAGATACGCAGTATTTT.